These 26 T cell receptor beta chains were sequenced from one sample in a study of beta chain features in type 1 diabetes. Expressed TCRB transcripts were sequenced because the isolated RNA had all been reverse transcribed beforehand. The method was immunoSEQ multiplex PCR; TCRdb's version includes in-frame clones alone and lacks a portion of them. The table records about half a million clones, roughly 11% of them present only once. Material for sequencing was naive CD4+ T cells from blood. These receptor sequences come from a woman aged 18-29 years in good health.

This clone has just a few counts. The gene calls are TRBV7-3 and TRBJ2-7; D may be TRBD1 (6 bases). Per germline, CDR1 SGHTA and CDR2 FQGTGA. This CDR3 contains 14 residues. Between the trimmed V and J ends, which lost 6 bases and 2 bases, there was a span of 14 bases. The CDR3 loop reads CASRRNGDTYEQYF. The CDR3 DNA is TGTGCCAGCAGGCGGAACGGGGACACCTACGAGCAGTACTTC.

The genes are TRBV15 and TRBJ2-5; 10 positions match TRBD1. Germline trimming cut 6 bases from V and 5 bases from J; bases unmatched to any gene: 9. The CDR3 spans 15 residues. Germline lookup yields CDR1 LNHNV and CDR2 YYDKDF (reference sequence). In DNA, the CDR3 is TGTGCCACCAGGCTAGACAGGGGGCAGTTGGAGACCCAGTACTTC. Its translation is CATRLDRGQLETQYF.

The gene calls are TRBV28 and TRBJ1-1, with TRBD1 as a possible D gene (6 bases). The CDR3 totals 12 residues. From germline, CDR1 is MDHEN and CDR2 SYDVKM. Trimming took off 6 bases at V and 5 bases at J, with 10 bases between the two ends. CDR3 coding DNA: TGTGCCAGCAGGAACAGGGTTACTGAAGCTTTCTTT. Amino acid sequence: CASRNRVTEAFF.

This sequence joins TRBV5-1 and TRBJ1-6; D might be TRBD1 (6 bases). Between the trimmed V and J ends, which lost 4 bases and 7 bases, there was a span of 15 bases. This CDR3 spans 15 amino acids. Germline values: CDR1 SGHRS, CDR2 YFSETQ. This CDR3 is CASSPEGGWNSPLHF. The CDR3 nucleotides read TGCGCCAGCAGCCCGGAGGGGGGCTGGAATTCACCCCTCCACTTT.

This clone has just a few counts. The chain's CDR3 is CASSSQGLPNSPLHF. CDR3 DNA: TGTGCCAGCAGTTCCCAGGGACTTCCTAATTCACCCCTCCACTTT. The chain is built from TRBV27 and TRBJ1-6, with a tentative D call TRBD1 (5 bases). Trimming took off 4 bases at V and 6 bases at J, with 13 bases between the two ends. This CDR3 has 15 residues. Germline lookup yields CDR1 MNHEY and CDR2 SMNVEV (reference sequence).

The chain carries TRBV5-1 and TRBJ2-1, with TRBD2 matching over 14 bases. Germline CDR1 reads SGHRS; CDR2 reads YFSETQ. The CDR3 is 15 residues long. Trimming at V came to 4 bases and at J to 8 bases, leaving 5 bases not matched to a gene. CDR3 nucleotide sequence: TGCGCCAGCAGCAACGGACTAGCGGGAGGCCATGAGCAGTTCTTC. Its protein is CASSNGLAGGHEQFF.

This clone was detected only a few times. The gene calls are TRBV9 and TRBJ1-1; D gene unclear. Trimming took 4 bases from V and 4 from J, leaving 11 bases between them. There are 13 residues in the CDR3. CDR1 and CDR2 (germline): SGDLS, YYNGEE. The CDR3 sequence: CASSSIAGTEAFF. The CDR3 region has the DNA TGTGCCAGCAGCTCTATCGCGGGCACTGAAGCTTTCTTT.

There are a few counts of this clone. The rearrangement joins TRBV4-1 to TRBJ2-3; unclear D gene. The CDR3 extends over 14 amino acids. Looked up from germline, CDR1 is MGHRA and CDR2 is YSYEKL. Trimming took 1 base from V and 5 from J, leaving 10 bases between them. CDR3 loop: CASSQGPAKDTQYF. CDR3 DNA sequence: TGCGCCAGCAGCCAAGGGCCGGCTAAAGATACGCAGTATTTT.

This clone was seen more than once but under ten times. This chain uses TRBV6-6 with TRBJ2-7; 7 nucleotides align to TRBD2. After removal of 4 bases from V and 0 bases from J, the junction contained 9 bases not matched to a gene. This CDR3 is 16 amino acids long. Per germline, CDR1 MNHNY and CDR2 SVGAGI (reference sequence). CDR3 DNA: TGTGCCAGCAGTTCGTCCGGGGGGTTAAGCTCCTACGAGCAGTACGTC. Its translation: CASSSSGGLSSYEQYV.

There are a few counts of this clone. The chain's CDR3 is CSAAHWNEQFF. For the CDR3, the DNA is TGCAGTGCTGCCCACTGGAATGAGCAGTTCTTC. The genes are TRBV20-1 and TRBJ2-1; D ambiguous. The CDR3 contains 11 residues. From germline, CDR1 is DFQATT and CDR2 SNEGSKA (reference sequence). V was cut by 5 bases and J by 7 bases, with 9 bases left in between.

Concerning this clone itself: The sample carries other DNA sequences with the same CDR3. This chain connects TRBV5-1 to TRBJ2-5; no reliable D call. CDR1 is SGHRS and CDR2 is YFSETQ in the germline V gene. Deletions cut 0 bases from V and 5 bases from J, with 2 bases between. The CDR3 has 11 amino acids. This CDR3 is CASSLVETQYF. The CDR3 bases are TGCGCCAGCAGCTTGGTCGAGACCCAGTACTTC.

The chain joins TRBV7-3 to TRBJ2-1, with D perhaps TRBD2 (7 bases). Trimming stripped 2 bases from V and 7 bases from J, with 15 bases between. CDR3 length equals 15 residues. The V gene's germline CDR1 is SGHTA and CDR2 FQGTGA. CDR3 protein: CASSLFSRGGNEQFF. CDR3 DNA sequence: TGTGCCAGCAGCTTATTTAGCAGGGGAGGGAATGAGCAGTTCTTC.

The chain has TRBV5-1 and TRBJ2-1; D is undetermined. Germline CDR1 and CDR2: SGHRS and YFSETQ. Trimming shortened V by 6 bases and J by 2 bases, and 12 bases separated the two germline ends. The CDR3 loop spans 14 amino acids. This CDR3 is CASMIDWTYNEQFF. The CDR3 DNA is TGCGCCAGCATGATTGACTGGACCTACAATGAGCAGTTCTTC.

This clone was counted only a few times. Here the CDR3 reads CASMFRIRQGGDTQYF. Here the CDR3 DNA reads TGTGCCAGCATGTTTAGGATCCGACAGGGAGGGGATACGCAGTATTTT. This chain uses TRBV2 with TRBJ2-3; D possibly uses TRBD1 or TRBD2 (7 bases each). Germline CDR1 is SNHLY and CDR2 is FYNNEI. V lost 7 bases to trimming and J lost 6 bases, with 23 bases between them. This CDR3 has 16 residues. The full variable domain, in which reference TRBV2 and TRBJ2-3 provide the parts outside the CDR3, is EPEVTQTPSHQVTQMGQEVILRCVPISNHLYFYWYRQILGQKVEFLVSFYNNEISEKSEIFDDQFSVERPDGSNFTLKIRSTKLEDSAMYFCASMFRIRQGGDTQYFGPGTRLTVL.

This clone was detected a few times. The CDR3 loop is CASRARGDQPQHF. The CDR3, as DNA: TGTGCCAGCAGGGCTCGGGGGGATCAGCCCCAGCATTTT. The chain couples TRBV7-9 to TRBJ1-5, with TRBD1 as a possible D gene (5 bases). Trimming stripped 6 bases from V and 5 bases from J, with 11 bases between. The CDR3 extends over 13 amino acids. Per the germline V gene, CDR1 is SEHNR and CDR2 is FQNEAQ (reference sequence).

This clone has more than one count but fewer than ten. The chain carries TRBV28 and TRBJ2-1, with 13 bases lining up with TRBD2. J was trimmed by 6 bases and V by 6 bases; bases with no gene match: 5. This CDR3 spans 15 amino acids. Looked up from germline, CDR1 is MDHEN and CDR2 is SYDVKM. The DNA of the CDR3 is TGTGCCAGCAGCTCCCGACTAGCGGGAGGCAATGAGCAGTTCTTC. Residues: CASSSRLAGGNEQFF.

This clone has more than one count but fewer than ten. CDR3 residues: CASSAGTTGELFF. Here the CDR3 DNA reads TGTGCCAGCAGCGCAGGAACCACCGGGGAGCTGTTTTTT. The chain is built from TRBV9 and TRBJ2-2; D is uncertain. The germline V gene has CDR1 SGDLS and CDR2 YYNGEE. V lost 3 bases and J lost 4, with 7 bases in between. The CDR3 extends over 13 amino acids.

Only a few counts were recorded for this clone. Compared with germline, one end of the junction differs, possibly owing to a read error. The chain has TRBV5-6 and TRBJ2-1, with 7 bases identical to TRBD1. There are 11 residues in the CDR3. Germline V CDR1 and CDR2: SGHDT, YYEEEE. As DNA, the CDR3 is TGTGCCAGCAGCTTGGAGGGACAGCTTCTCTTC. Translation gives CASSLEGQLLF.

This clone occurred a few times. V gene TRBV7-9 combines with J gene TRBJ1-2; no firm D call. Trimming removed 0 bases from V and 11 bases from J, with 13 bases in between. CDR3 size: 13 residues. Germline V gives CDR1 SEHNR, CDR2 FQNEAQ (reference sequence). The CDR3 DNA sequence: TGTGCCAGCAGCTTAGCGGTCTCCGATCTTTACACCTTC. Translating gives CASSLAVSDLYTF.

This clone was detected a few times. CDR3: CASSKAPGTEVYEQYF. The CDR3 nucleotides are TGTGCCAGCAGCAAGGCGCCCGGGACAGAAGTTTACGAGCAGTACTTC. The chain combines TRBV9 with TRBJ2-7, with 7 positions matching TRBD1. The CDR3 spans 16 residues. V dropped 4 bases and J dropped 4; count of bases not matched to a gene: 14. In germline, CDR1 is SGDLS, CDR2 YYNGEE.

CDR3 loop: CASSVDPATSGTSTDTQYF. The CDR3 DNA sequence: TGTGCCAGCAGCGTAGATCCCGCCACTAGCGGGACGAGCACAGATACGCAGTATTTT. The gene calls are TRBV9 and TRBJ2-3, with 10 nucleotides matching TRBD2. Germline V gives CDR1 SGDLS, CDR2 YYNGEE. V trimming: 0 bases; J trimming: 0 bases; junction bases outside the gene matches: 10. The CDR3 has 19 residues.

Only a few counts were recorded for this clone. The genes are TRBV2 and TRBJ2-5, with TRBD2 matching 9 bases. This CDR3 comprises 13 residues. Losses at the gene ends were 6 bases for V and 3 bases for J; bases not matched to a gene: 2. The V gene's germline CDR1 is SNHLY and CDR2 FYNNEI. The CDR3 nucleotides are TGTGCCAGCAGGGCTAGCGGGGAAGAGACCCAGTACTTC. Amino acids: CASRASGEETQYF.

This clone has more than one count but fewer than ten. The rearrangement uses TRBV7-2 and TRBJ1-5; a weak D match, TRBD1 (5 bases). Trimming left V 5 bases short and J 2 bases short, with 10 bases between. The CDR3 consists of 14 residues. The germline V gene encodes CDR1 SGHTA and CDR2 FQGNSA. CDR3 in DNA: TGTGCCAGCAGCACCCAGGGAGGCAATCAGCCCCAGCATTTT. Amino acid sequence: CASSTQGGNQPQHF.

The gene calls are TRBV28 and TRBJ1-1; D unresolved. This CDR3 region has 13 residues. The V gene lost 1 base and the J gene lost 1 base, with 4 bases spanning the gap. Germline V gene sequence: CDR1 MDHEN, CDR2 SYDVKM. The CDR3 region is CASSLLGNTEAFF. DNA of the CDR3: TGTGCCAGCAGTTTATTAGGGAACACTGAAGCTTTCTTT. Filled out from reference TRBV28 and TRBJ1-1, the complete variable domain reads DVKVTQSSRYLVKRTGEKVFLECVQDMDHENMFWYRQDPGLGLRLIYFSYDVKMKEKGDIPEGYSVSREKKERFSLILESASTNQTSMYLCASSLLGNTEAFFGQGTRLTVV.

This chain connects TRBV7-9 to TRBJ1-2; unclear D gene. This CDR3 is 12 amino acids long. Deletions cut 1 base from V and 4 bases from J, with 4 bases between. CDR1 SEHNR and CDR2 FQNEAQ come from the germline V gene (reference sequence). CDR3 protein: CASSLGVYGYTF. The CDR3 nucleotides read TGTGCCAGCAGCTTAGGTGTCTATGGCTACACCTTC.

CDR3 sequence reads: CASSEGLAGVQETQYF. In DNA form, the CDR3 reads TGTGCCAGCAGTGAAGGCCTAGCGGGAGTTCAAGAGACCCAGTACTTC. The genes are TRBV2 and TRBJ2-5; TRBD2 matches 10 bases. The CDR3 runs to 16 residues. CDR1 SNHLY and CDR2 FYNNEI come from the germline V gene. The V and J ends lost 1 base and 2 bases, in that order; junction bases with no gene match: 4.